This T cell receptor (beta chain) is drawn from a study of identical twins. TCRdb analysed the 5' RACE reads with MiXCR anew, one entry per CDR3 protein. The table shows 550,000 to 700,000 distinct CDR3 sequences, with around 9.6% occurring only once. The CDR3 is 17 amino acids. In germline, CDR1 is MDHEN, CDR2 SYDVKM. Trimming at V came to 4 bases and at J to 2 bases, leaving 9 bases not matched to a gene. Study-wide results and limits: Conclusions came from cross-sectional statistical analysis, not from following the same donors. Where beta out-of-frame sequences were concerned, excess twin sharing was weaker.

Remarks on this clonotype: Its antigen is unknown.

These data were likewise used in another study, on yellow fever vaccine responses in identical twins.

Material: PBMCs. The chain employs TRBV28 and TRBJ2-4; 9 bases match TRBD2. The source of this sequence is a woman aged 18 to 35 in good health. The CDR3 is CASSWKGLAGSKNIQYF. In DNA, the CDR3 is TGTGCCAGCAGTTGGAAAGGGCTAGCGGGGTCCAAAAACATTCAGTACTTC.